The 3 T cell receptor beta chains reported below all come from one sample, sequenced in a study of T cell responses to AZD1222 COVID-19 vaccine. The repertoire was sequenced with immunoSEQ multiplex PCR; TCRdb's copy has only in-frame clones and lacks some. The repertoire includes more than 150,000 clones, over 70% of them detected once, and 2.7% sits in the top ten. The sample was peripheral blood, taken on day 0 of MenACWY control vaccination. The origin of the receptors is an adult in good health.

The rearrangement links TRBV5-4 to TRBJ2-2; D may be TRBD1 (6 bases). Looked up from germline, CDR1 is SGHNT and CDR2 is YYREEE (reference sequence). This CDR3 comprises 16 residues. V lost 0 bases and J 3 bases, leaving 12 bases between the germline ends. In nucleotides, the CDR3 is TGTGCCAGCAGCTTGGAAGAGACAGGTGACACCGGGGAGCTGTTTTTT. Encoded protein: CASSLEETGDTGELFF.

This clone was found once. The chain couples TRBV7-9 to TRBJ1-2, with D tentatively TRBD1 (6 bases). With 7 bases removed from V and 0 bases from J, the gap between germline ends came to 12 bases. This CDR3 is 14 amino acids long. CDR1 and CDR2 from the germline V gene are SEHNR and FQNEAQ (reference sequence). This CDR3 reads CASNRQEANYGYTF. CDR3 coding DNA: TGTGCCAGCAATAGACAGGAAGCTAACTATGGCTACACCTTC.

This clone was observed a few times. The same CDR3 can be traced to other DNA sequences in this sample. V and J are TRBV4-1 and TRBJ2-3, with D perhaps matching TRBD1 (5 bases). The CDR3 spans 16 residues. Germline CDR1 reads MGHRA; CDR2 reads YSYEKL. Trimming removed 1 base at V and 2 bases at J, with 13 bases between. The DNA for the CDR3 is TGCGCCAGCAGCCAAGTGGACATGGGGTTCACAGATACGCAGTATTTT. Amino acid sequence: CASSQVDMGFTDTQYF.